This TCR beta chain derives from a study of blood T cell repertoires in COVID-19. Study as a whole: Samples came from the United States, Italy and Spain, spanning acute and convalescent COVID-19. T cells, B-cell-depleted T cells, or PBMCs provided the cDNA or gDNA that served as material.

CDR1 and CDR2 from the germline V gene are SGDLS and YYNGEE. J was trimmed by 3 bases and V by 0 bases; bases with no gene match: 10. The CDR3 is 19 amino acids. Per the study methods: It was from reference gene primer amplification that nucleated cell counts were estimated. The table came from immunoSEQ multiplex PCR; TCRdb's copy has only in-frame clones and leaves some out. The D gene and trimming were derived from the DNA, and the V and J assignments and clone size from that table. The sample includes some 260,000 clones, approximately 82% of them seen just once. The chain combines TRBV9 with TRBJ2-3; 13 bases fit TRBD2. The source material was peripheral blood. The TCR comes from a young woman with acute or convalescent COVID-19. DNA for the CDR3: TGTGCCAGCAGCGTAGCACTAGCGGGAGGGTCTGGTAATACAGATACGCAGTATTTT. Translated, it gives CASSVALAGGSGNTDTQYF.